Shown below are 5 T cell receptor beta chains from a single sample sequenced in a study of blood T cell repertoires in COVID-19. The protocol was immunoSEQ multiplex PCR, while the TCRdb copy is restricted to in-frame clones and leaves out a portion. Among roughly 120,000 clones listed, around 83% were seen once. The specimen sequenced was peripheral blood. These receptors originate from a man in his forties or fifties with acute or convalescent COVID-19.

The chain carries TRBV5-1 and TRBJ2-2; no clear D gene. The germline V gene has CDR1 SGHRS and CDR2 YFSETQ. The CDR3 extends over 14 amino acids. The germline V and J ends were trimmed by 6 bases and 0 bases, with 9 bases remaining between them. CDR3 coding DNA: TGCGCCAGCATGAGGTTCACGAACACCGGGGAGCTGTTTTTT. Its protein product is CASMRFTNTGELFF.

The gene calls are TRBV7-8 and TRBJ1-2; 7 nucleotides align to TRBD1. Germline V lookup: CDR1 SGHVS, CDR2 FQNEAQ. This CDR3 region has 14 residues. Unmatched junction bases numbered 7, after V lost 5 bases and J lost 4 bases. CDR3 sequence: CASSADRDGYGYTF. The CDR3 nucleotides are TGTGCCAGCAGCGCTGACAGGGATGGCTATGGCTACACCTTC.

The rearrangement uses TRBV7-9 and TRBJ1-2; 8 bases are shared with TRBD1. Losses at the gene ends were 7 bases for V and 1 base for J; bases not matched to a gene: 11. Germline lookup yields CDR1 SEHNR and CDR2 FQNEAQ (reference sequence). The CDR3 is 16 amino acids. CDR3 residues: CASIKTGAPFNYGYTF. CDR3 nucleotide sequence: TGTGCCAGCATCAAGACAGGGGCGCCTTTTAACTATGGCTACACCTTC.

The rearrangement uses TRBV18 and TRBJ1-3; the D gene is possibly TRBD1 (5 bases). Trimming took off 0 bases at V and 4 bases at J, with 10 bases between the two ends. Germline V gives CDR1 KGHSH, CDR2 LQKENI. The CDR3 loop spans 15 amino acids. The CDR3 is CASSPPQGLGNTIYF. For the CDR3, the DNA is TGTGCCAGCTCACCACCGCAGGGTTTGGGAAACACCATATATTTT.

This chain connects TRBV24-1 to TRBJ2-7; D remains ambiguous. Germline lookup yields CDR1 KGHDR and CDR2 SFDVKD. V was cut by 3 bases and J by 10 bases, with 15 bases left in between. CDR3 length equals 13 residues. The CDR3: CATSDRRGFRQYF. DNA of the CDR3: TGTGCCACCAGTGATCGACGAGGTTTTCGTCAGTACTTC.